Below, one T cell receptor (beta chain) is given with its context. Its antigen is not identified. This entry belongs to a study of cytomegalovirus exposure and HLA in healthy donors. General study findings and limits: The authors enumerated over 150 TCR beta chains as linked to cytomegalovirus.

The PCR employed 60 Vbeta primers together with 13 Jbeta primers. Here immunoSEQ multiplex PCR was the method, and the copy in TCRdb shows in-frame clones only, minus some. The sample's table shows about 200,000 clones. V gave up 1 base and J gave up 4 bases, with 14 bases separating them. The germline gives CDR1 MNHNS, CDR2 SASEGT. This CDR3 region has 15 residues. Source material: PBMCs. This sequence originates from a boy between 10 and 17 years old in good health and CMV-seronegative. The chain recombines TRBV6-1 with TRBJ2-7, with unresolved D. CDR3 protein: CASSEDMAGGYEQYF. DNA of the CDR3: TGTGCCAGCAGTGAAGATATGGCAGGTGGTTACGAGCAGTACTTC.